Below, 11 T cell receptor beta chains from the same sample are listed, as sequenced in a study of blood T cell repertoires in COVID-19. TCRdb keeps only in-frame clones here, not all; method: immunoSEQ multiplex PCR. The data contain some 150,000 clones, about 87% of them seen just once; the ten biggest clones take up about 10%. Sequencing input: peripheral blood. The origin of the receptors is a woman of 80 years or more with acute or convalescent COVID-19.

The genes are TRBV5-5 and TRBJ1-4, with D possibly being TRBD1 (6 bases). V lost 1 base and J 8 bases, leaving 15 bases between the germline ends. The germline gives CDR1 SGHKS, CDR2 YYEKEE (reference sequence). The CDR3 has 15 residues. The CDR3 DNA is TGTGCCAGCAGCTTGTTGCTAGGGGGTAACGAAAAACTGTTTTTT. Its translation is CASSLLLGGNEKLFF.

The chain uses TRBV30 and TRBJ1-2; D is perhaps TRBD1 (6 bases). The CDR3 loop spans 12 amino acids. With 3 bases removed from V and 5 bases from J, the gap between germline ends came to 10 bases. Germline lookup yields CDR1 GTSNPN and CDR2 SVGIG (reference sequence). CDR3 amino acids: CAWSVRGYGYTF. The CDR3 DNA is TGTGCCTGGAGCGTTAGGGGGTATGGCTACACCTTC.

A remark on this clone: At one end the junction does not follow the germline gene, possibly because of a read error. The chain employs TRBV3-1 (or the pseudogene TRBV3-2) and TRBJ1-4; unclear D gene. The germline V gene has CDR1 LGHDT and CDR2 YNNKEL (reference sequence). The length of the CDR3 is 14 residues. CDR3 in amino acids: CASSQGGGPGAPNF. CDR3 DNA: TGTGCCAGCAGCCAAGGAGGAGGGCCGGGCGCCCCTAATTTT.

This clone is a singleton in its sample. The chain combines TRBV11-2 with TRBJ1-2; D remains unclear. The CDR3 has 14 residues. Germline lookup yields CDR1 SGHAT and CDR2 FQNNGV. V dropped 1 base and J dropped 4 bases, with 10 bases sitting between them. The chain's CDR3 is CASSLGIGFYGYTF. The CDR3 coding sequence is TGTGCCAGCAGCTTAGGGATCGGGTTCTATGGCTACACCTTC.

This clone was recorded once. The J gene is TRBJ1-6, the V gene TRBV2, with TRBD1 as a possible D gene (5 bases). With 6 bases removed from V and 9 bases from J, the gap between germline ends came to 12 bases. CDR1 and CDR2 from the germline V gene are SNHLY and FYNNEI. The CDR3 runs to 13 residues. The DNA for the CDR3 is TGTGCCAGCAGCGGCGCAGGGTCTTCACCCCTCCACTTT. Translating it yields CASSGAGSSPLHF.

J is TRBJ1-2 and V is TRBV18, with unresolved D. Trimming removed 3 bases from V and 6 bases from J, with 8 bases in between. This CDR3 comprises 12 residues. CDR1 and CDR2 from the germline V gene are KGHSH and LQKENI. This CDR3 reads CASSPTEDGYTF. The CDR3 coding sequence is TGTGCCAGCTCACCTACGGAGGATGGCTACACCTTC.

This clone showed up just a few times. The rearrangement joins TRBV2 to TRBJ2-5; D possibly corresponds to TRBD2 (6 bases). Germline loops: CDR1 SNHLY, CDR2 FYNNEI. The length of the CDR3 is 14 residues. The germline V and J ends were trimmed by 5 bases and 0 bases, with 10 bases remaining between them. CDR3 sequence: CASSHQRDQETQYF. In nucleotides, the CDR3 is TGTGCCAGCAGTCACCAGCGGGACCAAGAGACCCAGTACTTC.

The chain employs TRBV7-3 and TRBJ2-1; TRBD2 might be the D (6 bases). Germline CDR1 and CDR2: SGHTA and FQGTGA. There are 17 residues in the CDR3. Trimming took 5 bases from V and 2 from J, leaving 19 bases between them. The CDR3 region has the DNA TGTGCCAGCAGCCAACTCGGCGGTGCTAGCGCCTACAATGAGCAGTTCTTC. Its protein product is CASSQLGGASAYNEQFF.

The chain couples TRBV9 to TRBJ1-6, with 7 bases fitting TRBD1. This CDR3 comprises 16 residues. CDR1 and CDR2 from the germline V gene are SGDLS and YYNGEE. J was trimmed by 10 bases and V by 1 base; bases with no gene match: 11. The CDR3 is CASSVKGAGPGSPLHF. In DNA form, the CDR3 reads TGTGCCAGCAGCGTAAAGGGGGCAGGGCCAGGGTCACCCCTCCACTTT. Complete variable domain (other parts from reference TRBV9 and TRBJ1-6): DSGVTQTPKHLITATGQRVTLRCSPRSGDLSVYWYQQSLDQGLQFLIQYYNGEERAKGNILERFSAQQFPDLHSELNLSSLELGDSALYFCASSVKGAGPGSPLHFGNGTRLTVT.

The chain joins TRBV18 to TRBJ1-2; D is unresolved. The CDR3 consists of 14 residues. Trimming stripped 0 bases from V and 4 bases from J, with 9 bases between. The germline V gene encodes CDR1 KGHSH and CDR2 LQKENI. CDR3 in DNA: TGTGCCAGCTCACCACCCTCAAACGGCTATGGCTACACCTTC. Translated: CASSPPSNGYGYTF.

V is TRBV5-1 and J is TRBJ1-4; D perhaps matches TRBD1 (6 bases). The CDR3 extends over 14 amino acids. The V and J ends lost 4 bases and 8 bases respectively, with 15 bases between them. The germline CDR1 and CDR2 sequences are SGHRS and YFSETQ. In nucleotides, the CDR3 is TGCGCCAGCAGCCCTCTAGGGGGAGACGAAAAACTGTTTTTT. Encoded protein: CASSPLGGDEKLFF.